These 23 T cell receptor beta chains share one sample of origin, sequenced in a study of read filtering for tumor transcriptome and immune sequencing. This library used about 400 ng RNA and molecular barcoded adaptors spanning alpha/delta and beta/gamma chains. One entry per CDR3 protein results from TCRdb running MiXCR on the reads. The table lists about 60,000 distinct CDR3 sequences, around 14% of them singletons. Sequenced: a population of CD138-negative cells sorted from bone marrow. Receptor source: a donor at least 40 years old with multiple myeloma.

This clonotype was seen many times. The V call is TRBV7-9, the J call TRBJ2-5; TRBD1 agrees at 8 bases. The junction had 4 bases not matched to a gene; V was cut back by 4 bases and J by 6 bases. Looked up from germline, CDR1 is SEHNR and CDR2 is FQNEAQ (reference sequence). This CDR3 has 13 residues. The CDR3 DNA reads TGTGCCAGCAGCTACGGACAGGGCAAGACCCAGTACTTC. This translates into CASSYGQGKTQYF.

This clonotype was recorded many times. The V gene is TRBV10-2, the J gene TRBJ1-1; D not resolved. The V gene lost 3 bases and the J gene lost 1 base, with 9 bases spanning the gap. CDR3 length: 14 amino acids. Germline V lookup: CDR1 WSHSY, CDR2 SAAADI. The chain's CDR3 is CASSDTMGNTEAFF. The CDR3 DNA reads as TGCGCCAGCAGTGATACTATGGGGAACACTGAAGCTTTCTTT.

This clonotype was recorded at least ten times. This rearrangement joins TRBV27 to TRBJ2-7; D may be TRBD2 (6 bases). In germline, CDR1 is MNHEY, CDR2 SMNVEV (reference sequence). The ends were cut back, 2 bases at V and 2 bases at J, with 10 bases in the middle. This CDR3 region has 14 residues. The CDR3 nucleotides are TGTGCCAGCAGTTTAGTGCGGGGCCCCTACGAGCAGTACTTC. Translation gives CASSLVRGPYEQYF.

This clonotype was seen at least ten times. The genes are TRBV29-1 and TRBJ2-3, with D tentatively TRBD1 (6 bases). This CDR3 is built from 11 residues. The V end lost 3 bases, the J end lost 7 bases, and 8 bases lay between the germline ends. CDR1 SQVTM and CDR2 ANQGSEA come from the germline V gene. CDR3 sequence reads: CSVDRGYTQYF. The CDR3, as DNA: TGCAGCGTTGACAGGGGATATACGCAGTATTTT.

This clonotype was detected ten times or more. The chain combines TRBV20-1 with TRBJ2-1; 13 bases are a match to TRBD2. Germline-derived CDR1 and CDR2 are DFQATT and SNEGSKA (reference sequence). Trimming cost V 0 bases and J 2 bases; bases outside gene matches: 7. The CDR3 is made up of 18 amino acids. The CDR3 nucleotides are TGCAGTGCTAGAGATTCGAGGGGGACTAGCGGGACCTACAATGAGCAGTTCTTC. Translating gives CSARDSRGTSGTYNEQFF.

The table lists this clonotype with many counts. This chain joins TRBV10-3 and TRBJ2-1; TRBD2 matches 11 bases. CDR1 is ENHRY, CDR2 SYGVKD, per germline. The CDR3 has 16 residues. V shed 6 bases and J 10 bases; nucleotides not matched to a gene: 14. CDR3 nucleotides: TGTGCCATCAGAGACCCTGGGCTAGCGGGAGGAGACGAGCAGTTCTTC. Protein sequence: CAIRDPGLAGGDEQFF.

This chain joins TRBV5-1 and TRBJ2-1, with 11 positions matching TRBD2. This CDR3 spans 13 amino acids. The V gene end was trimmed by 8 bases and the J gene end by 6 bases; junction bases not matched to a gene: 4. The germline V gene has CDR1 SGHRS and CDR2 YFSETQ. The CDR3 sequence: CASGTSGGNEQFF. The CDR3 coding sequence is TGCGCCAGTGGGACTAGCGGTGGCAATGAGCAGTTCTTC.

Many counts were recorded for this clonotype. The rearrangement links TRBV20-1 to TRBJ1-4, with D maybe TRBD1 (6 bases). Germline assignment: CDR1 DFQATT and CDR2 SNEGSKA (reference sequence). V gave up 3 bases and J gave up 14 bases, with 16 bases separating them. The CDR3 consists of 12 residues. CDR3 nucleotide sequence: TGCAGTGCTAGGCCCATGGGGGCGAACCTGTTTTTT. It translates to CSARPMGANLFF.

This clonotype was seen ten or more times. V usage is TRBV21-1 and J usage is TRBJ2-2; the D call of TRBD2 is as the table states it, not checked on the DNA. TRBV21-1 is termed a pseudogene. CDR3 length: 19 residues. This chain's CDR3 is CASSKNASKTLLYTGELFF. The CDR3 DNA reads as TGTGCCAGCAGCAAAAATGCCAGCAAGACCCTCCTTTACACCGGGGAGCTGTTTTTT.

V gene TRBV28 combines with J gene TRBJ2-5; D possibly uses TRBD1 or TRBD2 (5 bases each). Germline V CDR1 and CDR2: MDHEN, SYDVKM. V lost 5 bases and J 4 bases, leaving 17 bases between the germline ends. The CDR3 runs 15 residues. As DNA, the CDR3 is TGTGCCAGCAGTCGGGGCAGGAACGGCAGAGAGACCCAGTACTTC. Protein: CASSRGRNGRETQYF.

There are many counts of this clonotype. This chain connects TRBV19 to TRBJ2-7; 7 bases match TRBD1. The trim removed 6 bases at V and 0 bases at J, leaving 8 bases unmatched. The CDR3 length is 15 residues. The V gene's germline CDR1 is LNHDA and CDR2 SQIVND (reference sequence). CDR3 protein: CASSHGQAFSYEQYF. Here the CDR3 DNA reads TGTGCCAGTAGCCACGGACAGGCCTTCTCCTACGAGCAGTACTTC.

The V and J genes are TRBV29-1 and TRBJ2-6; the match to TRBD1 covers 7 bases. CDR1 is SQVTM and CDR2 is ANQGSEA in the germline V gene. Trimming removed 5 bases from V and 4 bases from J; junction bases left unmatched: 5. This CDR3 spans 14 amino acids. This CDR3 reads CSVNGQEGANVLTF. CDR3 coding DNA: TGCAGCGTTAACGGACAGGAGGGGGCCAACGTCCTGACTTTC.

In its sample, this clonotype was seen many times. The genes are TRBV20-1 and TRBJ2-7; perhaps TRBD2 as D (6 bases). Germline CDR1 and CDR2: DFQATT and SNEGSKA (reference sequence). V lost 3 bases, J lost 2 bases, and 11 bases lay in between. This CDR3 has 13 amino acids. The CDR3 DNA is TGCAGTGCTAGGGCGGGACCAACCTACGAGCAGTACTTC. Its translation is CSARAGPTYEQYF.

The sample holds many counts of this clonotype. J is TRBJ2-7 and V is TRBV6-6; D not certain. Germline assignment: CDR1 MNHNY and CDR2 SVGAGI (reference sequence). V was trimmed by 8 bases and J by 6 bases, leaving 11 bases between them. CDR3 size: 11 residues. The DNA of the CDR3 is TGTGCCAGCGTTGGCAGGAGCGAGCAGTACTTC. Residues: CASVGRSEQYF.

This clonotype was observed many times. This sequence joins TRBV4-1 and TRBJ2-7; 8 nucleotides match TRBD2. The V and J ends lost 0 bases and 2 bases, in that order; junction bases with no gene match: 6. The CDR3 runs 16 residues. The germline gives CDR1 MGHRA, CDR2 YSYEKL. As DNA, the CDR3 is TGCGCCAGCAGCCAAGATCTCACTAGCGGAGCCTACGAGCAGTACTTC. Its protein product is CASSQDLTSGAYEQYF.

On this clonotype itself: This is likely a read error, given that the CDR3 carries no conserved phenylalanine or tryptophan at its end. The chain employs TRBV28 and TRBJ2-5; 9 nucleotides line up with TRBD1. Germline lookup yields CDR1 MDHEN and CDR2 SYDVKM. The CDR3 length is 16 residues. J lost 3 bases, V lost 4 bases, and 9 bases had no gene match. The CDR3 DNA sequence: TGTGCCAGCAGTTCTCCGGGACAGGGATGGAAAGAGACCCAGTACCTC. Amino acids: CASSSPGQGWKETQYL.

This clonotype was found many times. The chain links TRBV27 to TRBJ2-7; either TRBD1 or TRBD2 may fit D (5 bases each). V lost 5 bases to trimming and J lost 4 bases, with 15 bases between them. The CDR3 contains 14 residues. Germline loops: CDR1 MNHEY, CDR2 SMNVEV (reference sequence). CDR3 DNA: TGTGCCAGCAGTCTGAGGGGCGTAAAATACGAGCAGTACTTC. Protein: CASSLRGVKYEQYF.

The sample holds many counts of this clonotype. The chain has TRBV7-2 and TRBJ2-1; no clear D. CDR1 and CDR2 (germline): SGHTA, FQGNSA. There are 12 residues in the CDR3. V gave up 5 bases and J gave up 8 bases, with 10 bases separating them. The CDR3 region has the DNA TGTGCCAGCAGCCAACCGTGGGATGAGCAGTTCTTC. Its protein product is CASSQPWDEQFF.

This clonotype was detected ten times or more. V usage is TRBV20-1 and J usage is TRBJ1-1; possible D gene TRBD1, 6 bases. CDR1 and CDR2 (germline): DFQATT, SNEGSKA (reference sequence). V gave up 0 bases and J gave up 1 base, with 9 bases separating them. CDR3 length: 14 amino acids. The CDR3, as DNA: TGCAGTGCTAGAGATCTGGGGGCGAACACTGAAGCTTTCTTT. It is translated as CSARDLGANTEAFF.

This clonotype was seen ten or more times. The V gene is TRBV5-4, the J gene TRBJ2-7, with D maybe TRBD1 (6 bases). Germline V gene data show CDR1 as SGHNT and CDR2 as YYREEE (reference sequence). The V gene lost 1 base and the J gene lost 9 bases, with 17 bases spanning the gap. This CDR3 contains 14 residues. The CDR3 region is CASSLTQGQFGQYF. CDR3 in DNA: TGTGCCAGCAGCTTGACACAGGGACAATTCGGGCAGTACTTC.

This clonotype was seen at least ten times. V gene TRBV7-8 combines with J gene TRBJ2-5; 8 nucleotides align to TRBD2. V shed 4 bases, J shed 10 bases, and the junction held 11 bases outside the gene matches. CDR1 and CDR2 (germline): SGHVS, FQNEAQ. The CDR3 totals 14 residues. The DNA for the CDR3 is TGTGCCAGCAGCTCTACTAGCGGTGCGAGGGGCCAGTACTTC. It translates to CASSSTSGARGQYF.

On this clonotype itself: This may be a read error, as it is one base from a much larger clone. Lacking the conserved final phenylalanine or tryptophan, this CDR3 likely reflects a read error. The rearrangement joins TRBV28 to TRBJ1-1; 10 bases match TRBD1. V lost 6 bases and J lost 4; bases outside the gene matches: 8. This CDR3 has 15 residues. Germline V lookup: CDR1 MDHEN, CDR2 SYDVKM. The CDR3 region is CASSSPGTGATEAFL. CDR3 DNA: TGTGCCAGCAGCTCCCCCGGGACAGGGGCCACTGAAGCTTTCTTA.

This clonotype was detected ten times or more. The gene calls are TRBV20-1 and TRBJ2-7; a possible D gene is TRBD2 (5 bases). CDR1 and CDR2 from the germline V gene are DFQATT and SNEGSKA (reference sequence). The CDR3 is made up of 11 amino acids. The V end was cut by 3 bases, the J end by 3 bases, with 6 bases between. Written as DNA, the CDR3 is TGCAGTGCTAGCCGGGACTACGAGCAGTACTTC. This gives the protein CSASRDYEQYF.